These 26 T cell receptor beta chains came from one sample sequenced in a study of quantifying T cell responses using KT2 cells (dated by TCRdb to 2017 to 2019). About the study as a whole: RNA was DNase-treated and reverse transcribed with TCR alpha and beta constant-region primers, mostly using SuperScript III.

The library was obtained by UMI-ligation and nested PCR. Sequenced on an Illumina MiSeq. T4 RNA ligase 1 was used to ligate a single-stranded oligonucleotide containing the Illumina SP2 sequence and a UMI to the 3' end of the cDNA. PCR1 used around 4 cycles (98 degrees C 15 s, 69 degrees C 30 s, 72 degrees C 40 s), and the beta primer was an equimolar mix of RC1.1 and RC1.2 that covered TRBC1 and TRBC2. The public reads were reprocessed in TCRdb via fastp at Q25 and MiXCR, keeping in-frame beta chains. Every CDR3 protein is listed once, alongside the most common genes and DNA of its rows. Within this sample are some 34,000 distinct CDR3 sequences, with 10% of them counted one time only. The ten largest clones represent 9.5% to 10% of the sample. The sample comprised PBMCs spiked with cells of the T cell clone KT2. The receptors come from a human donor.

This clonotype was detected many times. The gene calls are TRBV20-1 and TRBJ1-2; D uncertain. The germline V gene has CDR1 DFQATT and CDR2 SNEGSKA (reference sequence). This CDR3 has 13 residues. Trimming shortened V by 0 bases and J by 5 bases, and 10 bases separated the two germline ends. For the CDR3, the DNA is TGCAGTGCTAGAGATTTTCAGGCTTATGGCTACACCTTC. Amino acid sequence: CSARDFQAYGYTF.

The gene calls are TRBV7-8 and TRBJ2-7; TRBD1 aligns across 8 bases. This CDR3 has 16 residues. The junction had 11 bases not matched to a gene; V was cut back by 5 bases and J by 2 bases. From germline, CDR1 is SGHVS and CDR2 FQNEAQ. This chain's CDR3 is CASSAPGTGETYEQYF. The CDR3, as DNA: TGTGCCAGCAGCGCCCCGGGGACAGGAGAAACCTACGAGCAGTACTTC.

This clonotype was observed a few times. The chain employs TRBV19 and TRBJ1-2; TRBD1 matches 10 bases. Losses at the gene ends were 6 bases for V and 6 bases for J; bases not matched to a gene: 10. Germline loops: CDR1 LNHDA, CDR2 SQIVND (reference sequence). CDR3 length: 15 residues. CDR3 loop: CASSKTGGEMDGYTF. Written as DNA, the CDR3 is TGTGCCAGTAGCAAGACAGGGGGCGAGATGGATGGCTACACCTTC.

At least ten counts were recorded for this clonotype. The chain joins TRBV12-3 or TRBV12-4 to TRBJ2-1, with D uncertain. CDR3 length: 14 residues. The V end lost 3 bases, the J end lost 5 bases, and 11 bases lay between the germline ends. CDR3 DNA: TGTGCCAGCAGTTTTCGGCGGCACAACAATGAGCAGTTCTTC. This encodes CASSFRRHNNEQFF.

The chain recombines TRBV14 with TRBJ2-7; D gene uncertain. This CDR3 region has 16 residues. Trimming removed 1 base from V and 1 base from J, with 14 bases in between. Germline values: CDR1 SGHDN, CDR2 FVKESK. The CDR3 DNA reads TGTGCCAGCAGCCAAGTTTCGTGGGCGGAGTCCTACGAGCAGTACTTC. Encoded protein: CASSQVSWAESYEQYF.

This clonotype was recorded at least ten times. The chain joins TRBV28 to TRBJ2-1; no clear D. CDR3 length: 12 amino acids. Germline V gives CDR1 MDHEN, CDR2 SYDVKM. Trimming stripped 2 bases from V and 7 bases from J, with 6 bases between. The CDR3 sequence: CASSLIGNEQFF. CDR3 bases: TGTGCCAGCAGTTTAATCGGGAATGAGCAGTTCTTC.

The chain carries TRBV2 and TRBJ1-5, with TRBD1 identical over 9 bases. The CDR3 totals 16 residues. Losses at the gene ends were 4 bases for V and 7 bases for J; bases not matched to a gene: 11. The V gene's germline CDR1 is SNHLY and CDR2 FYNNEI. CDR3 in amino acids: CASSGFAGTGTQPQHF. CDR3 coding DNA: TGTGCCAGCAGTGGCTTCGCCGGGACAGGGACCCAGCCCCAGCATTTT.

This clonotype was seen only a few times. This chain uses TRBV7-2 with TRBJ1-2; D is unclear. The CDR3 extends over 15 amino acids. Germline V lookup: CDR1 SGHTA, CDR2 FQGNSA. V dropped 3 bases and J dropped 2 bases, with 13 bases sitting between them. The CDR3 DNA reads TGTGCCAGCAGCTTGATGCGGGTCCAAAACTATGGCTACACCTTC. Translating it yields CASSLMRVQNYGYTF.

This clonotype was recorded many times. The chain joins TRBV20-1 to TRBJ1-3; D is undetermined. V was shortened by 4 bases and J by 4 bases, with 11 bases between the two germline ends. The V gene's germline CDR1 is DFQATT and CDR2 SNEGSKA (reference sequence). The CDR3 contains 13 residues. This CDR3 is CSATGSSGNTIYF. CDR3 nucleotides: TGCAGTGCTACTGGTTCATCGGGAAACACCATATATTTT.

This clonotype was seen repeatedly, ten times or more. J is TRBJ2-4 and V is TRBV2; 8 nucleotides align to TRBD2. CDR1 is SNHLY, CDR2 FYNNEI, per germline. The CDR3 consists of 15 residues. The J segment lost 0 bases and the V segment lost 6 bases, leaving 4 bases of the junction unmatched. CDR3 amino acids: CASRAGDLAKNIQYF. For the CDR3, the DNA is TGTGCCAGCAGAGCGGGGGACCTAGCCAAAAACATTCAGTACTTC.

The V call is TRBV11-2, the J call TRBJ2-3; 8 positions match TRBD1. Trimming removed 5 bases from V and 2 bases from J; junction bases left unmatched: 6. From germline, CDR1 is SGHAT and CDR2 FQNNGV. The length of the CDR3 is 15 residues. The CDR3 DNA follows: TGTGCCAGCAGCCAAAGGACAGGGACCACAGATACGCAGTATTTT. Translated, it gives CASSQRTGTTDTQYF.

V and J are TRBV4-2 and TRBJ1-1; D perhaps matches TRBD1 (6 bases). Per germline, CDR1 LGHNA and CDR2 YNFKEQ. Between the trimmed V and J ends, which lost 0 bases and 11 bases, there was a span of 19 bases. There are 15 residues in the CDR3. The CDR3 nucleotides are TGTGCCAGCAGCCAAGATAGTTTTACAGGGTTATTGGCTTTCTTT. This encodes CASSQDSFTGLLAFF.

V is TRBV6-5 and J is TRBJ1-5; the D gene is possibly TRBD1 (5 bases). V lost 8 bases to trimming and J lost 5 bases, with 13 bases between them. CDR1 MNHEY and CDR2 SVGAGI come from the germline V gene. This CDR3 comprises 13 residues. The CDR3 DNA reads as TGTGCCAGCGGGTCAGGGAGGTATCAGCCCCAGCATTTT. Its protein product is CASGSGRYQPQHF.

There are many counts of this clonotype. This sequence joins TRBV2 and TRBJ2-7, with TRBD2 as a possible D gene (6 bases). The germline V gene has CDR1 SNHLY and CDR2 FYNNEI. The CDR3 extends over 15 amino acids. Trimming stripped 7 bases from V and 4 bases from J, with 20 bases between. This CDR3 is CASIGGAGPLYEQYF. The CDR3 DNA reads TGTGCCAGCATCGGCGGGGCAGGACCCTTGTACGAGCAGTACTTC.

This clonotype was seen ten or more times. The chain is built from TRBV11-3 and TRBJ2-5, with 8 bases that match TRBD2. The CDR3 length is 13 residues. From germline, CDR1 is SGHNT and CDR2 YENEEA. Germline trimming cut 5 bases from V and 4 bases from J; bases unmatched to any gene: 3. The CDR3 nucleotides are TGTGCCAGCAGCCCCGGGACTAGAGAGACCCAGTACTTC. As protein: CASSPGTRETQYF.

This clonotype showed up just a few times. This chain joins TRBV28 and TRBJ2-7; D is unclear. Between the trimmed V and J ends, which lost 3 bases and 2 bases, there was a span of 14 bases. There are 15 residues in the CDR3. Germline lookup yields CDR1 MDHEN and CDR2 SYDVKM. Here the CDR3 reads CASSFAGQVPYEQYF. The CDR3 DNA is TGTGCCAGCAGTTTTGCAGGCCAAGTCCCCTACGAGCAGTACTTC.

The V gene is TRBV9, the J gene TRBJ1-2, with a weak D call TRBD1 (6 bases). Trimming removed 4 bases from V and 4 bases from J, with 8 bases in between. This CDR3 region has 12 residues. CDR1 is SGDLS, CDR2 YYNGEE, per germline. The CDR3 sequence: CASSSTGYGYTF. CDR3 in DNA: TGTGCCAGCAGCTCGACAGGCTATGGCTACACCTTC.

This clonotype has just a few counts. This chain links TRBV7-3 with TRBJ2-2; D is possibly TRBD1 (6 bases). Germline CDR1 reads SGHTA; CDR2 reads FQGTGA. Trimming cost V 6 bases and J 0 bases, with 8 bases left between them. This CDR3 comprises 14 residues. This chain's CDR3 is CASSWGPNTGELFF. The DNA of the CDR3 is TGTGCCAGCAGTTGGGGGCCGAACACCGGGGAGCTGTTTTTT.

The V gene is TRBV12-3 or TRBV12-4, the J gene TRBJ2-7; 8 nucleotides match TRBD2. V lost 6 bases and J lost 6; bases outside the gene matches: 13. This CDR3 comprises 15 residues. CDR3 sequence: CASSKTPREGREQYF. The CDR3 DNA reads as TGTGCCAGCAGCAAGACCCCCCGGGAGGGACGCGAGCAGTACTTC.

Ten or more counts support this clonotype. This chain uses TRBV12-3 or TRBV12-4 with TRBJ2-1, with D tentatively TRBD1 or TRBD2 (5 bases each). Trimming pared 5 bases from V and 8 bases from J, leaving 25 bases between. There are 17 residues in the CDR3. The CDR3 sequence is CASSATSGTFKGDEQFF. DNA for the CDR3: TGTGCCAGCAGTGCAACCTCCGGGACCTTCAAAGGGGATGAGCAGTTCTTC.

In this sample, this clonotype turned up many times. This rearrangement joins TRBV25-1 to TRBJ2-1; TRBD2 aligns across 7 bases. The germline CDR1 and CDR2 sequences are MGHDK and SYGVNS. V lost 7 bases, J lost 3 bases, and 6 bases stayed unmatched. The CDR3 totals 14 residues. The CDR3 protein is CASKSGAGYNEQFF. In DNA, the CDR3 is TGTGCCAGCAAAAGCGGGGCAGGCTACAATGAGCAGTTCTTC.

This clonotype was counted many times. The chain is built from TRBV7-6 and TRBJ1-6, with D unresolved. The CDR3 loop spans 15 amino acids. In germline, CDR1 is SGHVS, CDR2 FNYEAQ. V lost 1 base, J lost 3 bases, and 7 bases lay in between. CDR3: CASSLVSNYNSPLHF. CDR3 nucleotides: TGTGCCAGCAGCTTAGTGTCGAACTATAATTCACCCCTCCACTTT.

This chain connects TRBV5-1 to TRBJ1-1, with 8 bases aligning to TRBD1. The germline V gene encodes CDR1 SGHRS and CDR2 YFSETQ. There are 15 residues in the CDR3. Trimming at V came to 3 bases and at J to 1 base, leaving 5 bases not matched to a gene. The CDR3 sequence: CASSSGQGSNTEAFF. In DNA form, the CDR3 reads TGCGCCAGCAGCTCAGGACAGGGTTCGAACACTGAAGCTTTCTTT.

This clonotype was recorded at least ten times. The chain has TRBV20-1 and TRBJ2-1, with 15 bases lining up with TRBD2. This CDR3 has 15 amino acids. The ends lost 6 bases at V and 6 bases at J; junction bases unmatched: 6. Germline lookup yields CDR1 DFQATT and CDR2 SNEGSKA (reference sequence). CDR3 residues: CSARTSGRAINEQFF. CDR3 coding DNA: TGCAGTGCACGGACTAGCGGGAGGGCCATCAATGAGCAGTTCTTC.

This clonotype was seen a few times. The J gene is TRBJ2-1, the V gene TRBV20-1; D may correspond to TRBD1 or TRBD2 (5 bases each). There are 16 residues in the CDR3. Germline V lookup: CDR1 DFQATT, CDR2 SNEGSKA (reference sequence). V lost 3 bases to trimming and J lost 0 bases, with 15 bases between them. The CDR3 region is CSARPRGGSSYNEQFF. The CDR3 nucleotides read TGCAGTGCTAGGCCCCGTGGGGGTAGCTCCTACAATGAGCAGTTCTTC.

The gene calls are TRBV30 and TRBJ1-2; D unclear. Germline CDR1 and CDR2: GTSNPN and SVGIG (reference sequence). This CDR3 is 13 amino acids long. The ends were cut back, 0 bases at V and 4 bases at J, with 9 bases in the middle. CDR3 coding DNA: TGTGCCTGGAGTGTACGGCCAGGCTATGGCTACACCTTC. It encodes CAWSVRPGYGYTF.